The next 26 T cell receptor beta chains were all read from a single sample in a study of CD8 T cells in Susac syndrome. The authors reverse transcribed 0.5 to 1 ug RNA with random hexamers. A single record per CDR3 protein comes from TCRdb applying MiXCR to the immunoSEQ multiplex PCR reads. The data show 330,000 or so distinct CDR3 sequences, roughly 90% seen once. Sequencing used CD8+ T cells from PBMCs. The receptors originated from a human donor with multiple sclerosis.

The chain links TRBV4-3 to TRBJ2-1; 8 bases map to TRBD2. With V trimmed by 0 bases and J by 10 bases, 11 bases remained unmatched. CDR1 and CDR2 from the germline V gene are LGHNA and YSLEER. The CDR3 spans 16 residues. CDR3 protein: CASSQDFAGGLEEQFF. The CDR3 nucleotides read TGCGCCAGCAGCCAAGATTTCGCGGGGGGTTTAGAGGAGCAGTTCTTC.

The gene calls are TRBV4-3 and TRBJ2-7, with 9 nucleotides matching TRBD2. The CDR3 totals 16 residues. In germline, CDR1 is LGHNA, CDR2 YSLEER. V lost 0 bases and J lost 3; bases outside the gene matches: 6. The CDR3 is CASSQDIASGNYEQYF. In nucleotides, the CDR3 is TGCGCCAGCAGCCAAGATATAGCTAGCGGGAACTACGAGCAGTACTTC.

This sequence joins TRBV5-1 and TRBJ2-7, with a tentative D call TRBD2 (5 bases). Trimming left V 7 bases short and J 2 bases short, with 13 bases between. Germline values: CDR1 SGHRS, CDR2 YFSETQ. The CDR3 has 13 amino acids. In DNA form, the CDR3 reads TGCGCCAGCGGGTTTGGGGAGACCTACGAGCAGTACTTC. Translation gives CASGFGETYEQYF.

The chain is built from TRBV24-1 and TRBJ1-5; TRBD1 is a possible D gene (6 bases). Germline CDR1 reads KGHDR; CDR2 reads SFDVKD. Trimming removed 4 bases at V and 5 bases at J, with 11 bases between. The CDR3 loop spans 14 amino acids. The CDR3 nucleotides read TGTGCCACCAGTGAGGGGGGGGGCCATCAGCCCCAGCATTTT. Amino acids: CATSEGGGHQPQHF.

This clonotype appeared once. This chain links TRBV12-3 or TRBV12-4 with TRBJ2-5; the match to TRBD1 covers 9 bases. V dropped 6 bases and J dropped 3; count of bases not matched to a gene: 5. The CDR3 runs 14 residues. CDR3 DNA sequence: TGTGCCAGCAGAACAACAGGGGGCGAAGAGACCCAGTACTTC. The encoded protein is CASRTTGGEETQYF.

This chain uses TRBV9 with TRBJ2-7, with TRBD1 identical over 7 bases. The trim removed 3 bases at V and 5 bases at J, leaving 17 bases unmatched. The CDR3 is 17 amino acids. The germline V gene encodes CDR1 SGDLS and CDR2 YYNGEE. Written as DNA, the CDR3 is TGTGCCAGCAGCGCCGAGGGGGCGCCCGGGGCCCTCGACGAGCAGTACTTC. This encodes CASSAEGAPGALDEQYF.

J is TRBJ2-7 and V is TRBV28, with D unclear. The CDR3 is 13 residues long. The V gene's germline CDR1 is MDHEN and CDR2 SYDVKM. Trimming left V 5 bases short and J 3 bases short, with 11 bases between. The CDR3 DNA reads TGTGCCAGCAGTCTGCTTAATTTCTACGAGCAGTACTTC. This translates into CASSLLNFYEQYF.

The gene calls are TRBV19 and TRBJ1-1, with a tentative D call TRBD1 (5 bases). Trimming pared 3 bases from V and 8 bases from J, leaving 10 bases between. Germline V gene sequence: CDR1 LNHDA, CDR2 SQIVND (reference sequence). The CDR3 extends over 12 amino acids. This chain's CDR3 is CASSMGPPEAFF. The CDR3 region has the DNA TGTGCCAGTAGTATGGGACCCCCCGAAGCTTTCTTT.

This chain connects TRBV30 to TRBJ1-2; maybe TRBD1 (5 bases). Germline V lookup: CDR1 GTSNPN, CDR2 SVGIG (reference sequence). This CDR3 is built from 16 residues. V was pared by 4 bases and J by 3 bases, with 21 bases between. The CDR3 reads CAWKGLTLGSDYGYTF. In nucleotides, the CDR3 is TGTGCCTGGAAGGGACTGACTCTAGGTAGCGACTATGGCTACACCTTC.

This clonotype occurred once. This sequence joins TRBV28 and TRBJ2-1, with 9 bases that match TRBD1. Germline CDR1 and CDR2: MDHEN and SYDVKM. This CDR3 region has 13 residues. The V and J ends lost 6 bases and 7 bases, in that order; junction bases with no gene match: 4. CDR3 residues: CASRRTGENEQFF. DNA for the CDR3: TGTGCCAGCAGGAGGACAGGGGAGAATGAGCAGTTCTTC.

The chain combines TRBV15 with TRBJ2-3; TRBD2 might be the D (5 bases). The CDR3 consists of 17 residues. Germline V gene sequence: CDR1 LNHNV, CDR2 YYDKDF (reference sequence). V lost 3 bases and J lost 2, with 18 bases in between. CDR3 nucleotides: TGTGCCACCAGCAGGGGGTTCGGGGAACTACCCACAGATACGCAGTATTTT. It codes for CATSRGFGELPTDTQYF.

This clonotype was counted a single time. The V gene is TRBV7-6, the J gene TRBJ2-5, with 9 nucleotides matching TRBD1. The germline CDR1 and CDR2 sequences are SGHVS and FNYEAQ. CDR3 length equals 16 residues. Trimming took 5 bases from V and 2 from J; bases not matched to a gene: 9. CDR3 sequence: CASSRKGTGRQETQYF. CDR3 DNA sequence: TGTGCCAGCAGCCGGAAAGGGACAGGGAGGCAAGAGACCCAGTACTTC.

This rearrangement joins TRBV20-1 to TRBJ2-7; D is unresolved. V lost 3 bases to trimming and J lost 2 bases, with 11 bases between them. The CDR3 is made up of 13 amino acids. Germline V CDR1 and CDR2: DFQATT, SNEGSKA (reference sequence). The CDR3 loop reads CSASSSPTYEQYF. The CDR3 DNA reads as TGCAGTGCTAGTTCAAGTCCTACCTACGAGCAGTACTTC.

The CDR3 DNA sequence: TGTGCCAGCAGCCAAGATTCAACCCCGGGCCCCTATGGCTACACCTTC. Its protein is CASSQDSTPGPYGYTF. The chain couples TRBV4-2 to TRBJ1-2, with D uncertain. The CDR3 is made up of 16 amino acids. Trimming shortened V by 0 bases and J by 4 bases, and 15 bases separated the two germline ends. Germline CDR1 is LGHNA and CDR2 is YNFKEQ.

This rearrangement joins TRBV20-1 to TRBJ2-3; TRBD2 matches 7 bases. Germline CDR1 and CDR2: DFQATT and SNEGSKA (reference sequence). Trimming cost V 5 bases and J 3 bases; bases outside gene matches: 14. The CDR3 extends over 16 amino acids. The CDR3 is CSAFRLAPVITDTQYF. CDR3 DNA: TGCAGTGCTTTTCGACTAGCCCCGGTGATTACAGATACGCAGTATTTT.

V is TRBV5-1 and J is TRBJ2-3; 12 positions agree with TRBD2. V was pared by 2 bases and J by 3 bases, with 7 bases of the junction left unmatched. The germline V gene has CDR1 SGHRS and CDR2 YFSETQ. The CDR3 length is 17 residues. The CDR3 bases are TGCGCCAGCAGCTTCCTTGGCGGGACTAGCGGGACAGATACGCAGTATTTT. Translation gives CASSFLGGTSGTDTQYF.

CDR3 sequence reads: CAIREEPGPGYNEQFF. The CDR3 DNA reads TGTGCCATCAGAGAGGAACCAGGGCCCGGGTACAATGAGCAGTTCTTC. The chain has TRBV10-3 and TRBJ2-1; TRBD1 is a possible D gene (5 bases). Trimming took off 6 bases at V and 4 bases at J, with 19 bases between the two ends. The CDR3 loop spans 16 amino acids. CDR1 is ENHRY, CDR2 SYGVKD, per germline.

V and J are TRBV30 and TRBJ1-1; D not certain. Germline V lookup: CDR1 GTSNPN, CDR2 SVGIG (reference sequence). V dropped 6 bases and J dropped 1 base, with 12 bases sitting between them. The CDR3 runs 13 residues. The CDR3 DNA reads as TGTGCCTGTCACATGATCGCGAACACTGAAGCTTTCTTT. Its translation: CACHMIANTEAFF. Variable domain in full (rest from reference TRBV30 and TRBJ1-1): SQTIHQWPATLVQPVGSPLSLECTVEGTSNPNLYWYRQAAGRGLQLLFYSVGIGQISSEVPQNLSASRPQDRQFILSSKKLLLSDSGFYLCACHMIANTEAFFGQGTRLTVV.

This clonotype showed up just a few times. The V gene is TRBV28, the J gene TRBJ1-1; tentatively, D is TRBD1 (5 bases). The CDR3 consists of 14 residues. CDR1 is MDHEN, CDR2 SYDVKM, per germline. Trimming pared 3 bases from V and 0 bases from J, leaving 8 bases between. This CDR3 is CASSFGTLNTEAFF. The CDR3 coding sequence is TGTGCCAGCAGTTTCGGGACTTTGAACACTGAAGCTTTCTTT.

This chain uses TRBV29-1 with TRBJ2-7, with D maybe TRBD1 (5 bases). Germline assignment: CDR1 SQVTM and CDR2 ANQGSEA. The CDR3 consists of 12 residues. The CDR3 DNA sequence: TGCAGTTTCAGGACACAAACCTACGAGCAGTACTTC. Protein: CSFRTQTYEQYF.

This chain joins TRBV4-3 and TRBJ2-3, with TRBD2 matching 9 bases. The CDR3 sequence is 19 residues long. Looked up from germline, CDR1 is LGHNA and CDR2 is YSLEER. V trimming: 0 bases; J trimming: 5 bases; junction bases outside the gene matches: 15. CDR3 nucleotide sequence: TGCGCCAGCAGCCAAGATTGGGGGCGGGAGGGCCTCGGTGGAGATACGCAGTATTTT. This codes for CASSQDWGREGLGGDTQYF.

The chain is built from TRBV20-1 and TRBJ2-1, with 8 bases identical to TRBD2. Germline trimming cut 0 bases from V and 7 bases from J; bases unmatched to any gene: 8. Germline V gene sequence: CDR1 DFQATT, CDR2 SNEGSKA (reference sequence). This CDR3 has 15 amino acids. This CDR3 is CSARDLDGGENEQFF. The CDR3 DNA sequence: TGCAGTGCTAGAGATTTGGACGGGGGGGAGAATGAGCAGTTCTTC.

The chain joins TRBV7-2 to TRBJ1-1, with TRBD1 as a possible D gene (5 bases). CDR3 length: 14 residues. CDR1 and CDR2 (germline): SGHTA, FQGNSA. V lost 0 bases, J lost 4 bases, and 9 bases lay in between. The CDR3 DNA reads as TGTGCCAGCAGCTTAGCAACAGGCCTCACTGAAGCTTTCTTT. It encodes CASSLATGLTEAFF.

The V gene is TRBV4-2, the J gene TRBJ2-3, with 7 bases lining up with TRBD1. This CDR3 has 14 residues. V lost 2 bases to trimming and J lost 5 bases; unmatched junction nucleotides: 4. CDR1 and CDR2 (germline): LGHNA, YNFKEQ. The CDR3 is CASSQNRGGDTQYF. The CDR3 DNA sequence: TGTGCCAGCAGCCAAAACAGGGGTGGAGATACGCAGTATTTT.

The gene calls are TRBV19 and TRBJ2-7; perhaps TRBD1 as D (5 bases). The CDR3 extends over 13 amino acids. The V end lost 3 bases, the J end lost 6 bases, and 12 bases lay between the germline ends. Germline assignment: CDR1 LNHDA and CDR2 SQIVND (reference sequence). The CDR3 reads CASSMGPYVEQYF. CDR3 bases: TGTGCCAGTAGTATGGGGCCATATGTCGAGCAGTACTTC. The entire variable domain, with the rest obtained from reference TRBV19 and TRBJ2-7, is as follows: DGGITQSPKYLFRKEGQNVTLSCEQNLNHDAMYWYRQDPGQGLRLIYYSQIVNDFQKGDIAEGYSVSREKKESFPLTVTSAQKNPTAFYLCASSMGPYVEQYFGPGTRLTVT.

The rearrangement links TRBV5-1 to TRBJ2-3; D remains unclear. Germline-derived CDR1 and CDR2 are SGHRS and YFSETQ. The CDR3 has 15 residues. V lost 0 bases and J 0 bases, leaving 8 bases between the germline ends. Here the CDR3 DNA reads TGCGCCAGCAGCTTGGACAGAACTAGCACAGATACGCAGTATTTT. Its translation is CASSLDRTSTDTQYF.